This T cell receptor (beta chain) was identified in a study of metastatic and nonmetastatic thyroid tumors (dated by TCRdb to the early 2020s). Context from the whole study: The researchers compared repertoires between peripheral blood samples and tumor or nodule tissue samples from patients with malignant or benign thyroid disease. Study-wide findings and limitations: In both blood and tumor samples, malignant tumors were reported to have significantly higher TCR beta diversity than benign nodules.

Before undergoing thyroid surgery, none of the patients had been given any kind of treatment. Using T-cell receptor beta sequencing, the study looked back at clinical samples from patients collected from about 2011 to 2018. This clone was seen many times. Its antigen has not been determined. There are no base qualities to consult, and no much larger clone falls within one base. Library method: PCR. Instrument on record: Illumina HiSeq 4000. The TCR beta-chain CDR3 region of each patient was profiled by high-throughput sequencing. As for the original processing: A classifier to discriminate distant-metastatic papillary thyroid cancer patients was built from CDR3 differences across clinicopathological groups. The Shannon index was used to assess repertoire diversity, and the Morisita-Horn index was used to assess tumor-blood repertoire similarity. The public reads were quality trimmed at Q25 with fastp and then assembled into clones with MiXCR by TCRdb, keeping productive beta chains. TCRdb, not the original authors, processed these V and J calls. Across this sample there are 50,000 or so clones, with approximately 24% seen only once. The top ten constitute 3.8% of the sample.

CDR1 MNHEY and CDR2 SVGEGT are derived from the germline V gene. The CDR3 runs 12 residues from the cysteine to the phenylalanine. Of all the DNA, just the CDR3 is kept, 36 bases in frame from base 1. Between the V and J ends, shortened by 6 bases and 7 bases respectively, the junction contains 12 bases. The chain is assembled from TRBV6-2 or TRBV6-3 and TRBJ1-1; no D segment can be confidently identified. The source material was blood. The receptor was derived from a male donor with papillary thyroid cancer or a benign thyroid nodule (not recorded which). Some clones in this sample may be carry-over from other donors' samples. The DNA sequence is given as TGTGCCAGCAGATTCTCGACGGGTGAAGCTTTCTTT. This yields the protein CASRFSTGEAFF.